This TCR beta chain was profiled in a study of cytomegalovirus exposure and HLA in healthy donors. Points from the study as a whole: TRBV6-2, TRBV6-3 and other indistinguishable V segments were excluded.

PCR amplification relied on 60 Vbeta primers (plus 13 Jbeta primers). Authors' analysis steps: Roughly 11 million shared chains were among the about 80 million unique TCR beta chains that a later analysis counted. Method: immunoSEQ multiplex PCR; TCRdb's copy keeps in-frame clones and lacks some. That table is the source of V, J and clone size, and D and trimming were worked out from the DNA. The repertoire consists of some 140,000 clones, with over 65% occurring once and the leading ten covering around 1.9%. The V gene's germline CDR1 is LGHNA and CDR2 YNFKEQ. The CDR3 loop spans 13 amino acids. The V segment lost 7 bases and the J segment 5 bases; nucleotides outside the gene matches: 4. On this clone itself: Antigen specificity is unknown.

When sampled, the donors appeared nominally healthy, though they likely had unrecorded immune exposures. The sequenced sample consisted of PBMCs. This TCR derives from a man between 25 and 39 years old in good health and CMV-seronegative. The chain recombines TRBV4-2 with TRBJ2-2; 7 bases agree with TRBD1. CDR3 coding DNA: TGTGCCAGCACTCGGACAGGAACCGGGGAGCTGTTTTTT. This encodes CASTRTGTGELFF.